The following is a T cell receptor delta chain sequence with its context. The protein given by TCRdb reflects a much larger clone and differs at residue 13 from this DNA's translation, likely from a read error; the protein shown is the DNA's translation. TCRdb re-processed the RT-PCR reads using CATT. The sample includes around 16,000 delta-chain clones, almost 9.5% seen only once; the top ten take about 60%. These data are taken from a study of gamma-delta T cells after stem cell transplantation. The CDR3 runs 17 residues. Trimming shortened V by 0 bases and J by 5 bases, and 21 bases separated the two germline ends. Germline V gives CDR1 GEAIGNYY, CDR2 EKD.

The receptor was derived from a human donor. It is not recorded whose cells these are; they may come from a transplant donor. Sequencing was carried out using gamma-delta T cells. The chain uses TRDV2 and TRDJ1, with D possibly being TRDD3 (5 bases). The CDR3 DNA is TGTGCCTGTGACACCGTAATCCGCCCGGCACTGGAGGATAAACTCATCTTT. Translating gives CACDTVIRPALEDKLIF.